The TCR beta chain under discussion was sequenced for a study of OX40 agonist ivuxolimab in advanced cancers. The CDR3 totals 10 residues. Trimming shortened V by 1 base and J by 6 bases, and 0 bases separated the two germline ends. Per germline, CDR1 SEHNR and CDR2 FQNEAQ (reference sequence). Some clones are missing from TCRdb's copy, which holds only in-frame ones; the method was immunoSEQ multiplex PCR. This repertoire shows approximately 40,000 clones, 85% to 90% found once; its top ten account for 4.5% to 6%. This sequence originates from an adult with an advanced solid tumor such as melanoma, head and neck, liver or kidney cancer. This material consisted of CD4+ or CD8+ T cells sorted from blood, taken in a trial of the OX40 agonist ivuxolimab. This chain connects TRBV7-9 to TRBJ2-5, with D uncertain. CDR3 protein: CASSLETQYF. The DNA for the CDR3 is TGTGCCAGCAGCTTAGAGACCCAGTACTTC.